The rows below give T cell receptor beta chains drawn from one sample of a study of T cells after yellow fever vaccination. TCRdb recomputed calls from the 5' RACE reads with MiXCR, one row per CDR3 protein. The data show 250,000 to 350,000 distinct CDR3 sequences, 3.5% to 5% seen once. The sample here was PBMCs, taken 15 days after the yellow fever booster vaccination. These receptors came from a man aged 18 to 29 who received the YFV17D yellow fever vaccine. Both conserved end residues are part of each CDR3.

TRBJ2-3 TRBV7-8 CASSGHGRDTQYF
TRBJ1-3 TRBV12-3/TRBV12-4 CASSRSSGNTIYF
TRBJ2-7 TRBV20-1 CSARVLNEQYF
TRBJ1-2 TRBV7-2 CASSPDRLDGYTF
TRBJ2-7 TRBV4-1 CASSQEGGVYEQYF
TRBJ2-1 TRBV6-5 CASSYDRETYNEQFF
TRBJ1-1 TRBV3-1 CASSQSGGNTEAFF
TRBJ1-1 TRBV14 CASSRTGPGTEAFF
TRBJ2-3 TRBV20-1 CSASSTGGNTDTQYF
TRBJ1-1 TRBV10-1 CASRMGRNTEAFF
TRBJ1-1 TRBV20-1 CSARLALTVGTEAFF
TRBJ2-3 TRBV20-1 CSVEGGGAADTQYF
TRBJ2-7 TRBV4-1 CASSHGQFYEQYF
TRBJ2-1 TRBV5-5 CASSTKTTSGVANEQFF
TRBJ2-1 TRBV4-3 CASSRQGAGRGEQFF
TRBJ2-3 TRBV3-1 CASSLPRDTQYF
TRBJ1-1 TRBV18 CASFQARTEAFF
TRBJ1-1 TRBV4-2 CASSGGESFF
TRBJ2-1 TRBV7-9 CASSERVADEQFF
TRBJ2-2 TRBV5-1 CASSRSGGTNTGELFF
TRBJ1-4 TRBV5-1 CASSLFRSTNEKLFF
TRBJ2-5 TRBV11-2 CASSLHFSGAQETQYF
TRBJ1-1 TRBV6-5 CASSSTVNTEAFF
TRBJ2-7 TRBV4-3 CASSQGGGGAGGQYF
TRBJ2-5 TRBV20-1 CSARTHHVGGELATQYF
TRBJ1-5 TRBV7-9 CASSLAGLPQHF
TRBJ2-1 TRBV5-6 CASSLINEQFF
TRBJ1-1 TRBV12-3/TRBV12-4 CASSRTATTFF
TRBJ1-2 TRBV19 CASRDRGVLTF
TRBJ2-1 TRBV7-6 CASSLAANEQFF
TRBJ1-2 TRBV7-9 CASSLGNQGYGYTF
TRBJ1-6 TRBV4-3 CASSQGSTGSSPLHF
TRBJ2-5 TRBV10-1 CASSESGAGETQYF
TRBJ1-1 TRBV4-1 CASSQDFFPNTEAFF
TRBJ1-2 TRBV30 CAGGQGPWGNYGYTF
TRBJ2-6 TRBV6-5 CASSYSFSGSGANVLTF
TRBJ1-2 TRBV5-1 CASSLDGQPEDGYTF
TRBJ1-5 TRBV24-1 CATSDPGTANQPQHF
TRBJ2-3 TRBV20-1 CSARREQHTDTQYF
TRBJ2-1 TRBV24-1 CATSDQDRGAYNEQFF
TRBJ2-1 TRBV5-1 CASSLGFYEQFF
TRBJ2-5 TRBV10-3 CAIKDRQETQYF
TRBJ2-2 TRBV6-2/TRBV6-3 CASRRAGELFF
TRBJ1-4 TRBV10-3 CATMKPGAGEKLFF
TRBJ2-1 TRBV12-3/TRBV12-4 CASSLVVLAGGNEQFF
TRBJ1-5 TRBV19 CASSIGQGVLSNQPQHF
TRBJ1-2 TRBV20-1 CSARDRPGGYGYTF
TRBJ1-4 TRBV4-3 CASSLGTDNEKLFF
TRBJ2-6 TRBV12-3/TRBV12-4 CASSPPNGANVLTF
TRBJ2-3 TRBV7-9 CASSSQGADTQYF
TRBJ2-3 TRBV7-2 CASSLSGGYGDTQYF
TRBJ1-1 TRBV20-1 CSARQGLLNTEAFF
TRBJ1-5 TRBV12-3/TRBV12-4 CASSSNRDTKGNQPQHF
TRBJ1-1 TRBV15 CATSTDSTEAFF
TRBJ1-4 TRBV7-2 CASSLGTHSEKLFF
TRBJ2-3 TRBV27 CASSFVGWSTDTQYF
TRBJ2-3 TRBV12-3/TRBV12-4 CASSLAAGAGPDTQYF
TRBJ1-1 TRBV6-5 CASYGTTNTEAFF